This TCR beta chain was captured by sequencing in a study of regulatory T cells in long-lasting Graves disease. In building TCR beta libraries, iRepertoire HTBI primers were used together with Arm-PCR of CDR3 regions. One entry per CDR3 protein results from TCRdb running MiXCR on the multiplex PCR reads. The sample yields around 450,000 distinct CDR3 sequences, around a fifth seen once. Time point indicated: persistent/refractory GD, antithyroid drugs over 5 years with positive TRAb. The authors made the TCR library using RNA they extracted from PBMCs. This clonotype was recorded a few times. The sequence was collected from a female donor with Graves disease. The source material was peripheral blood mononuclear cells (PBMCs), sampled when the disease was refractory, from a patient treated with antithyroid drugs.

CDR3 in amino acids: CASSLKGAQPQHF. CDR3 nucleotides: TGTGCCAGCAGCTTAAAAGGGGCTCAGCCCCAGCATTTT. The rearrangement uses TRBV7-2 and TRBJ1-5, with D maybe TRBD1 (5 bases). CDR1 SGHTA and CDR2 FQGNSA come from the germline V gene. Trimming shortened V by 2 bases and J by 6 bases, and 8 bases separated the two germline ends. The CDR3 covers 13 residues.